Listed here is a single TCR beta chain. The antigen it recognizes is unknown. Base quality data are lacking; no much larger clone is found one base away. The sample's time point label, decoded: baseline before first vaccination. Vaccinee samples came from UK trials COV001 and COV002, including a single-blind randomized controlled phase 2/3 trial of AZD1222 (ChAdOx1 nCoV-19) in healthy adults. Trial participant PBMC samples were collected at day 0 and day 28 after the second dose for TCRbeta chain sequencing. The CDR3 regions of human TCRbeta chains were analyzed by immunosequencing. Concerning the study's data processing: Repertoire TCRs were checked for matches against a reference library of SARS-CoV-2-specific TCRs that had been generated using the MIRA antigen-specificity platform. Breadth meant the fraction of unique TCRs that were SARS-CoV-2-associated, whereas depth meant the fraction of total T cells that were SARS-CoV-2-associated. Using the MIRA data, each spike-specific TCR was assigned both to the spike region to which the TCR was reactive and to a CD4 or CD8 class. Log10-transformed breadth and depth values were compared by one-way ANOVA with Sidak's multiple comparisons tests. Entries here come from immuneACCESS through TCRdb and include only in-frame sequences with V and J called. Some clones fail to appear in such tables; in the studies checked, an unresolved V gene covers under half of the shortfall, and the cause of the remainder is unknown. The V and J calls and the clone size are those of that table, but D and trimming were determined from the DNA. The sample includes around 70,000 clones, with about 80% observed a single time. The ten largest make up about 12% of the sample.

The entry originates in a study of T cell responses to AZD1222 COVID-19 vaccine (dated by TCRdb to the early 2020s). About the investigation overall: AZD1222 recipients with second doses at about 4 weeks or about 12 weeks were pooled, because spike-specific TCR depth and breadth did not differ between schedules. A total of 230 to 250 trial participants underwent TCR sequencing, of whom about 210 received two doses of AZD1222 and about 25 received two doses of the MenACWY control vaccine. Trial participants were enrolled into age subgroups of 18-55, 56-69 and 70-plus years, which contained roughly 140, 27 and 60 TCR-sequenced participants, respectively.

The investigation overall reported the following: Reportedly, almost half of the unique spike-specific TCRs recognized epitopes lying outside the regions that are mutated in the B.1.351 and B.1.1.7 variants. Most participants were white British and females outnumbered males, and the authors suggested that clonal diversity may have been underestimated. Conclusions about previously exposed vaccinees are limited, since just five or six AZD1222 recipients were seropositive for SARS-CoV-2 at baseline. After two AZD1222 doses, both the breadth and the depth of spike-specific TCRs were significantly higher than at day 0 and than in MenACWY recipients. CD4 TCRs associated with the vaccine covered the entire spike protein, and the dominant responses were in regions 160-218 and 743-854. In the small 56-69-year group, the increase in depth fell short of significance, most likely because of low power. Because no samples from the day 14 peak response were available, repertoires could be characterized only after the peak T cell response.

For CDR1 and CDR2, the germline V gene (reference sequence) lists LNHDA and SQIVND. Its CDR3 holds 14 amino acids, cysteine through phenylalanine. The retained sequence is limited to the CDR3, 42 bases, with the frame set at the first base. Trimming removed 10 bases from V and 0 bases from J, leaving 10 bases between the germline ends. Here the chain combines TRBV19 and TRBJ2-6; the D segment could be TRBD1, given 5 matching bases. The TCR sequence derives from an adult in good health. The material was peripheral blood, obtained on day 0 of AZD1222 vaccination. The nucleotide sequence is TGTGCCACCGCGCAGGGCTCTGGGGCCAACGTCCTGACTTTC. It translates as CATAQGSGANVLTF.